Reported below is one TCR beta chain. Germline loops: CDR1 LGHDT, CDR2 YNNKEL (reference sequence). This CDR3 has 13 residues. The ends were cut back, 5 bases at V and 5 bases at J, with 9 bases in the middle. The data derive from a study of TIL therapy for anti-PD-1-resistant metastatic lung cancer. This was the immunoSEQ v3 assay. The method was immunoSEQ multiplex PCR; TCRdb's version includes in-frame clones alone and lacks a portion of them. The table lists about 100,000 clones, less than 70% of them singletons. Time point meaning: pre-treatment sample, taken before nivolumab and TIL therapy. Tumor tissue came from excised metastases, mostly pleural nodules or supraclavicular lymph nodes.

The sequences come from tumor tissue, collected at baseline. V usage is TRBV3-1 (or the pseudogene TRBV3-2) and J usage is TRBJ1-4, with D uncertain. This clonotype was sampled from a person aged 25-85 years with non-small cell lung cancer. The CDR3 coding sequence is TGTGCCAGCAGCGCAAGGGAAAATGAAAAACTGTTTTTT. It yields the protein CASSARENEKLFF.